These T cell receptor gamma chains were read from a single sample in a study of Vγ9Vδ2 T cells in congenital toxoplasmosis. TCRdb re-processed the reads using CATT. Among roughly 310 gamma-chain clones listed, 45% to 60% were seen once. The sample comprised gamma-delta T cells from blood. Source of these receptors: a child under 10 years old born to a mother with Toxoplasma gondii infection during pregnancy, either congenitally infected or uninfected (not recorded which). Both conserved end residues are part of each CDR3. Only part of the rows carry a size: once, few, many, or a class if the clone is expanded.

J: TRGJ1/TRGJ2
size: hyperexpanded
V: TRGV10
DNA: TGTGCTGCGTGGGAGCCTTATTATAAGAAACTCTTT
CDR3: CAAWEPYYKKLF

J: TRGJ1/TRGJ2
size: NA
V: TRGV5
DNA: NA
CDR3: CATWPKMSGIIRNSLAVEQHF

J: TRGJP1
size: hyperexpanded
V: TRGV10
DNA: TGTGCTGCGTGGGATGGTCATCCTGGTTGGTTCAAGATATTT
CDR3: CAAWDGHPGWFKIF

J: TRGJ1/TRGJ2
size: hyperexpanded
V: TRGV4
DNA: TGTGCCACCTGGGATGGGCGTAAATATTGGAAACTCTTT
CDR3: CATWDGRKYWKLF

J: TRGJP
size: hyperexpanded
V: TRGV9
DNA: TGTGCCTTGTGGGAGGTGCGCTTAGAGTTGGGCAAAAAAATCAAGGTATTT
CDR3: CALWEVRLELGKKIKVF

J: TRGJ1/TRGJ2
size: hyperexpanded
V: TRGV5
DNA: TGTGCCACCTGGGACAGGCGGGGCGGGTATAAGAAACTCTTT
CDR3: CATWDRRGGYKKLF

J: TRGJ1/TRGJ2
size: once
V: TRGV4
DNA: NA
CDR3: CATWDVVIIIRNSLAVEQHF

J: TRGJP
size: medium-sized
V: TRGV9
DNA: TGTGCCTTGTGGGGAGAAGGGTTGGGCAAAAAAATCAAGGTATTT
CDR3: CALWGEGLGKKIKVF

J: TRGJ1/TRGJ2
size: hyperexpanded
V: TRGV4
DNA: TGTGCCACCTGGGCCGGTTATTATAAGAAACTCTTT
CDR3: CATWAGYYKKLF

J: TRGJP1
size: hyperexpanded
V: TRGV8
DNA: TGTGCCACCTGGGATACCCATGGTTGGTTCAAGATATTT
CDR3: CATWDTHGWFKIF

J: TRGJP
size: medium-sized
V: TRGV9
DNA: TGTGCCTTGTGGGAGGAAGAGTTGGGCAAAAAAATCAAGGTATTT
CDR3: CALWEEELGKKIKVF

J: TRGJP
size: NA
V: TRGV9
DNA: TGTGCCTTGTGGACGTCTTTGGGCAAAAAAATCTTC
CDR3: CALWTSLGKKIF

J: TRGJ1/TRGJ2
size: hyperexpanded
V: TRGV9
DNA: TGTGCCTTGTGGGAGGTGAGGAAAAAACTCTTT
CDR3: CALWEVRKKLF

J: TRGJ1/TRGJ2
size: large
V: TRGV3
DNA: TGTGCCACCTGGGACACCCCGAATTATTATAAGAAACTCTTT
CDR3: CATWDTPNYYKKLF

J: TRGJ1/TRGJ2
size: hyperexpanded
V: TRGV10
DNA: TGTGCTGCGTGGGATTATTATAAGAAACTCTTT
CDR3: CAAWDYYKKLF

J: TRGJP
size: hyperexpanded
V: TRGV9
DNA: TGTGCCTTGTGGGAGGTGCAAGAGTTGGGCAAAAAAATCAAGGTATTT
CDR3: CALWEVQELGKKIKVF

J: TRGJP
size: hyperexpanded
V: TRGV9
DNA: TGTGCCTTGTGGGAGGCCCAAGAGTTGGGCAAAAAAATCAAGGTATTT
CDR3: CALWEAQELGKKIKVF

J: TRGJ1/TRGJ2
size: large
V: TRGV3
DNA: TGTGCCACCTGGGACAGGCATAGGCGTCGGCATTATTATAAGAAACTCTTT
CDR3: CATWDRHRRRHYYKKLF

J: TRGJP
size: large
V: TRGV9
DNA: TGTGCCTTGTGGGAGGTGCGGTTGGGCAAAAAAATCAAGGTATTT
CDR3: CALWEVRLGKKIKVF

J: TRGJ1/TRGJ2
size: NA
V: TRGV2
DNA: TGTGCCACCTGGGACGGGCCCTTAGCGCGGGATTATTATAAGAAACTCTTT
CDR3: CATWDGPLARDYYKKLF

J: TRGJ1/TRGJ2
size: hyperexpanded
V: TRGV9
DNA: TGTGCCTTGTGGGAGGGAACCCTAGGGGCTTATTATAAGAAACTCTTT
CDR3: CALWEGTLGAYYKKLF

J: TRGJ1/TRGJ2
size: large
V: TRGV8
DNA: TGTGCCACCTGGGATAGGCCAGTCTGTTATAAGAAACTCTTT
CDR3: CATWDRPVCYKKLF

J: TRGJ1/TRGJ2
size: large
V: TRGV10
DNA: TGTGCTGCGTGGGATCCTTTTTATTATAAGAAACTCTTT
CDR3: CAAWDPFYYKKLF

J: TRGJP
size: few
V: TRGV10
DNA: TGTGCTGCGTGGGAGGTGCAAGAGTTGGGCAAAAAAATCAAGGTATTT
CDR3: CAAWEVQELGKKIKVF

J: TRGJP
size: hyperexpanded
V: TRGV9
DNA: TGTGCCTTGTGGGAGGCCGAGTTGGGCAAAAAAATCAAGGTATTT
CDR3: CALWEAELGKKIKVF

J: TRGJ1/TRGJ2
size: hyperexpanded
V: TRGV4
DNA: TGTGCCACCTGGGGATTTTATCATGAGAAACTCTTT
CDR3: CATWGFYHEKLF

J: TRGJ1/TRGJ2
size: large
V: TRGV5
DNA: TGTGCCACCTGGGACAGGATTCCTAAGAAACTCTTT
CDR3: CATWDRIPKKLF